These 6 T cell receptor beta chains share one sample of origin, sequenced in a study of technical replicates of blood from a few donors. Only in-frame clones appear in the TCRdb table, and some are missing; sequencing was by immunoSEQ multiplex PCR. The sample records tens of thousands of clones, approximately 94% being singletons. Sequenced input: T cells isolated from PBMCs. The receptors were gathered from a human donor in good health.

The V gene is TRBV19, the J gene TRBJ2-5; D unresolved. V was cut by 10 bases and J by 3 bases, with 9 bases left in between. CDR1 and CDR2 from the germline V gene are LNHDA and SQIVND (reference sequence). This CDR3 has 11 residues. The CDR3 sequence: CATTPKETQYF. CDR3 DNA sequence: TGTGCCACTACCCCCAAAGAGACCCAGTACTTC.

A word on this clone: Compared with germline, one end of the junction differs, possibly owing to a read error. The rearrangement links TRBV14 to TRBJ2-7; 9 bases agree with TRBD2. The germline V gene has CDR1 SGHDN and CDR2 FVKESK. The CDR3 loop spans 14 amino acids. Here the CDR3 DNA reads TGTGCCAGCAGTCAAGCGGGAGGACCCCGGGAGCAGTACTTC. It translates to CASSQAGGPREQYF.

The chain recombines TRBV6-5 with TRBJ2-7; 10 nucleotides match TRBD1. J lost 3 bases, V lost 5 bases, and 4 bases had no gene match. This CDR3 is 14 amino acids long. CDR1 is MNHEY, CDR2 SVGAGI, per germline. The CDR3 region is CASSTWTGGYEQYF. CDR3 sequence (DNA): TGTGCCAGCAGTACTTGGACAGGGGGCTACGAGCAGTACTTC.

V and J are TRBV6-6 and TRBJ1-2; D may be TRBD1 (5 bases). The germline V gene has CDR1 MNHNY and CDR2 SVGAGI (reference sequence). The germline V and J ends were trimmed by 4 bases and 5 bases, with 14 bases remaining between them. This CDR3 has 14 residues. The CDR3 loop is CASSLQELWYGYTF. The CDR3 DNA is TGTGCCAGCAGTTTACAGGAGCTCTGGTATGGCTACACCTTC.

The chain carries TRBV7-6 and TRBJ2-7, with D possibly TRBD2 on 6 matching bases. The germline CDR1 and CDR2 sequences are SGHVS and FNYEAQ. Trimming removed 1 base at V and 0 bases at J, with 13 bases between. This CDR3 has 16 amino acids. CDR3 sequence reads: CASSLGGGGTSYEQYF. CDR3 sequence (DNA): TGTGCCAGCAGCTTAGGGGGCGGCGGGACCTCCTACGAGCAGTACTTC.

V is TRBV11-2 and J is TRBJ2-1, with a possible D match to TRBD2 (5 bases). V lost 0 bases and J 0 bases, leaving 9 bases between the germline ends. CDR3 length: 16 amino acids. Germline-derived CDR1 and CDR2 are SGHAT and FQNNGV. In DNA, the CDR3 is TGTGCCAGCAGCTTAGATCCCGGGATCTCCTACAATGAGCAGTTCTTC. It specifies CASSLDPGISYNEQFF.